Shown below are 24 T cell receptor beta chains from a single sample sequenced in a study of blood T cell repertoires in COVID-19. Generated by immunoSEQ multiplex PCR, the TCRdb table keeps only in-frame clones and is missing some. The sample has approximately 150,000 clones, about 91% seen once. Sample: peripheral blood. The source is a woman aged 45 to 65 with acute or convalescent COVID-19.

This rearrangement joins TRBV23-1 to TRBJ1-5, with D perhaps TRBD1 (6 bases). TRBV23-1 belongs to the ORF category, with a function that is uncertain. The CDR3 extends over 15 amino acids. The germline V and J ends were trimmed by 6 bases and 0 bases, with 12 bases remaining between them. The chain's CDR3 is CASSFDRYSNQPQHF. The DNA of the CDR3 is TGCGCCAGCAGCTTCGACAGGTATAGCAATCAGCCCCAGCATTTT.

There are a few counts of this clone. The chain recombines TRBV5-6 with TRBJ1-6, with 7 bases aligning to TRBD1. Trimming cost V 2 bases and J 7 bases; bases outside gene matches: 3. Per germline, CDR1 SGHDT and CDR2 YYEEEE. This CDR3 comprises 14 residues. In DNA, the CDR3 is TGTGCCAGCAGCTTCAAGGACAGGAATTCACCCCTCCACTTT. Encoded protein: CASSFKDRNSPLHF.

This chain links TRBV25-1 with TRBJ2-7; 7 bases are a match to TRBD2. Germline CDR1 MGHDK, CDR2 SYGVNS. The CDR3 runs 15 residues. Germline trimming cut 4 bases from V and 0 bases from J; bases unmatched to any gene: 6. CDR3: CASSATSWSSYEQYF. CDR3 DNA: TGTGCCAGCAGTGCGACTAGCTGGAGCTCCTACGAGCAGTACTTC.

CDR3 loop: CASSPDRGEQYF. The CDR3 DNA reads TGTGCCAGCAGTCCGGACAGGGGGGAGCAGTACTTC. This chain links TRBV6-6 with TRBJ2-7; 10 bases agree with TRBD1. There are 12 residues in the CDR3. Germline V gene data show CDR1 as MNHNY and CDR2 as SVGAGI (reference sequence). Germline trimming cut 5 bases from V and 7 bases from J; bases unmatched to any gene: 2.

The chain combines TRBV7-9 with TRBJ2-7; 7 bases fit TRBD1. Germline loops: CDR1 SEHNR, CDR2 FQNEAQ (reference sequence). The V gene end was trimmed by 6 bases and the J gene end by 2 bases; junction bases not matched to a gene: 10. The CDR3 is 15 residues long. The CDR3 protein is CASSPGGTTPYEQYF. CDR3 DNA: TGTGCCAGCAGTCCAGGGGGAACTACCCCCTACGAGCAGTACTTC.

The chain uses TRBV7-9 and TRBJ1-3; D is unresolved. Germline lookup yields CDR1 SEHNR and CDR2 FQNEAQ (reference sequence). Trimming removed 0 bases at V and 9 bases at J, with 12 bases between. This CDR3 comprises 14 residues. As DNA, the CDR3 is TGTGCCAGCAGCTTAGCCTCCCTAGCCGGCACCATATATTTT. It encodes CASSLASLAGTIYF.

The genes are TRBV19 and TRBJ2-7; D possibly corresponds to TRBD2 (5 bases). The germline V and J ends were trimmed by 3 bases and 2 bases, with 11 bases remaining between them. This CDR3 is built from 14 residues. Germline-derived CDR1 and CDR2 are LNHDA and SQIVND (reference sequence). DNA of the CDR3: TGTGCCAGTAGTATTGCGGGTGCGACCTACGAGCAGTACTTC. Translated: CASSIAGATYEQYF.

The J gene is TRBJ1-1, the V gene TRBV10-2, with 9 bases fitting TRBD1. This CDR3 contains 16 residues. V gave up 5 bases and J gave up 0 bases; unmatched junction bases: 7. CDR1 is WSHSY, CDR2 SAAADI, per germline. CDR3 nucleotide sequence: TGCGCCAGCAGTACCCGGGACAGGGCTATGAACACTGAAGCTTTCTTT. Its protein product is CASSTRDRAMNTEAFF.

Concerning this clone: At the DNA level, this CDR3 is encoded by other sequences in the same sample as well. V gene TRBV3-1 (or the pseudogene TRBV3-2) combines with J gene TRBJ1-1; 8 nucleotides align to TRBD1. V lost 0 bases, J lost 5 bases, and 2 bases stayed unmatched. The CDR3 totals 14 residues. Per the germline V gene, CDR1 is LGHDT and CDR2 is YNNKEL (reference sequence). This CDR3 reads CASSQDRGRTEAFF. CDR3 DNA: TGTGCCAGCAGCCAAGACAGGGGGCGGACTGAAGCTTTCTTT.

The count of this clone is one. The CDR3 DNA is TGTGCCACCAGTGATACCCGGACAGGGGCAGGGGAGACCCAGTACTTC. Its translation is CATSDTRTGAGETQYF. The chain uses TRBV24-1 and TRBJ2-5; 9 bases line up with TRBD1. Germline V gene sequence: CDR1 KGHDR, CDR2 SFDVKD. The junction had 9 bases not matched to a gene; V was cut back by 3 bases and J by 5 bases. The CDR3 is 16 amino acids.

The chain carries TRBV10-1 and TRBJ2-3; 7 nucleotides line up with TRBD2. This CDR3 is built from 15 residues. The trim removed 3 bases at V and 4 bases at J, leaving 7 bases unmatched. CDR1 and CDR2 from the germline V gene are WNHNN and SYGVQD (reference sequence). The CDR3 spells CASSDGAGVPDTQYF. In DNA, the CDR3 is TGCGCCAGCAGTGATGGGGCGGGAGTCCCAGATACGCAGTATTTT.

The chain combines TRBV5-1 with TRBJ1-1, with 8 bases fitting TRBD1. Germline loops: CDR1 SGHRS, CDR2 YFSETQ. With V trimmed by 2 bases and J by 2 bases, 11 bases remained unmatched. The CDR3 has 17 residues. Here the CDR3 reads CASSFSAGTGDNTEAFF. The CDR3 DNA is TGCGCCAGCAGCTTTTCCGCCGGGACAGGAGACAACACTGAAGCTTTCTTT.

The chain is built from TRBV4-1 and TRBJ1-1; TRBD1 matches 8 bases. Germline assignment: CDR1 MGHRA and CDR2 YSYEKL. The CDR3 spans 15 residues. V gave up 0 bases and J gave up 10 bases; unmatched junction bases: 10. The CDR3 spells CASSQDLTGVVGAFF. The CDR3, as DNA: TGCGCCAGCAGCCAAGATCTGACAGGGGTCGTAGGAGCTTTCTTT.

The chain carries TRBV5-1 and TRBJ2-1; 8 positions match TRBD2. Germline lookup yields CDR1 SGHRS and CDR2 YFSETQ. V shed 4 bases and J 1 base; nucleotides not matched to a gene: 10. The CDR3 length is 17 residues. The CDR3 DNA reads TGCGCCAGCAGCCTACGATGGAGCGGGAGTTCCTACAATGAGCAGTTCTTC. This translates into CASSLRWSGSSYNEQFF.

The genes are TRBV13 and TRBJ2-3; D is uncertain. This CDR3 contains 15 residues. V lost 4 bases to trimming and J lost 8 bases, with 19 bases between them. Per the germline V gene, CDR1 is PRHDT and CDR2 is FYEKMQ (reference sequence). Here the CDR3 DNA reads TGTGCCAGCAGCTCCGGTCTGCGGCCAACCGCTACGCAGTATTTT. Translated, it gives CASSSGLRPTATQYF.

This chain uses TRBV27 with TRBJ2-2; D remains unclear. Germline values: CDR1 MNHEY, CDR2 SMNVEV (reference sequence). The CDR3 is 13 residues long. Deletions cut 3 bases from V and 6 bases from J, with 8 bases between. In DNA, the CDR3 is TGTGCCAGCAGTTTCGAGGTGTCCGGGGAGCTGTTTTTT. This encodes CASSFEVSGELFF.

The V gene is TRBV25-1, the J gene TRBJ1-1; D is unresolved. The length of the CDR3 is 13 residues. Germline lookup yields CDR1 MGHDK and CDR2 SYGVNS. With 3 bases removed from V and 0 bases from J, the gap between germline ends came to 5 bases. The CDR3 nucleotides are TGTGCCAGCAGTGACGGGTTGAACACTGAAGCTTTCTTT. This codes for CASSDGLNTEAFF.

V usage is TRBV14 and J usage is TRBJ2-5; D might be TRBD2 (6 bases). This CDR3 is built from 15 residues. Germline values: CDR1 SGHDN, CDR2 FVKESK. Trimming removed 5 bases at V and 1 base at J, with 14 bases between. The chain's CDR3 is CASSFLAIPQETQYF. CDR3 DNA sequence: TGTGCCAGCAGCTTTCTAGCGATCCCCCAAGAGACCCAGTACTTC. The whole variable domain, filled in from reference TRBV14 and TRBJ2-5, reads EAGVTQFPSHSVIEKGQTVTLRCDPISGHDNLYWYRRVMGKEIKFLLHFVKESKQDESGMPNNRFLAERTGGTYSTLKVQPAELEDSGVYFCASSFLAIPQETQYFGPGTRLLVL.

This rearrangement joins TRBV30 to TRBJ1-2, with D tentatively TRBD1 (6 bases). The CDR3 has 15 amino acids. CDR1 GTSNPN and CDR2 SVGIG come from the germline V gene (reference sequence). Trimming took 2 bases from V and 3 from J, leaving 16 bases between them. For the CDR3, the DNA is TGTGCCTGGAGTCCATGGGGGCAGGATGACTATGGCTACACCTTC. It is translated as CAWSPWGQDDYGYTF.

The CDR3 loop is CSVAAGTGGNTIYF. For the CDR3, the DNA is TGCAGCGTTGCAGCCGGGACAGGCGGAAACACCATATATTTT. The chain links TRBV29-1 to TRBJ1-3; 8 bases are shared with TRBD1. The CDR3 totals 14 residues. Germline V lookup: CDR1 SQVTM, CDR2 ANQGSEA. The junction had 6 bases not matched to a gene; V was cut back by 4 bases and J by 4 bases.

This clone was observed a handful of times. This chain uses TRBV19 with TRBJ2-3, with 9 positions matching TRBD2. The germline gives CDR1 LNHDA, CDR2 SQIVND (reference sequence). V shed 6 bases and J 4 bases; nucleotides not matched to a gene: 11. There are 16 residues in the CDR3. CDR3 sequence reads: CASSPQEREEADTQYF. The CDR3 DNA sequence: TGTGCCAGTAGCCCTCAGGAGCGGGAGGAGGCAGATACGCAGTATTTT. Variable domain in full (rest from reference TRBV19 and TRBJ2-3): DGGITQSPKYLFRKEGQNVTLSCEQNLNHDAMYWYRQDPGQGLRLIYYSQIVNDFQKGDIAEGYSVSREKKESFPLTVTSAQKNPTAFYLCASSPQEREEADTQYFGPGTRLTVL.

This clone was seen repeatedly, ten times or more. This rearrangement joins TRBV30 to TRBJ1-6; 7 positions agree with TRBD1. Germline CDR1 GTSNPN, CDR2 SVGIG (reference sequence). The CDR3 extends over 14 amino acids. J lost 8 bases, V lost 2 bases, and 6 bases had no gene match. The CDR3 nucleotides read TGTGCCTGGAGTACCAGACAGGGCTATTCACCCCTCCACTTT. It yields the protein CAWSTRQGYSPLHF.

The sample holds one count of this clone. CDR3 DNA sequence: TGTGCCAGCAGTCCTCCGACAGGGGGTTACAATGAGCAGTTCTTC. Translation: CASSPPTGGYNEQFF. The V gene is TRBV6-5, the J gene TRBJ2-1; the match to TRBD1 covers 9 bases. Germline V gives CDR1 MNHEY, CDR2 SVGAGI. After removal of 5 bases from V and 4 bases from J, the junction contained 6 bases not matched to a gene. There are 15 residues in the CDR3.

A note on this clone: This same CDR3 is encoded by further DNA sequences in the sample. V is TRBV27 and J is TRBJ1-2, with D hard to call. From germline, CDR1 is MNHEY and CDR2 SMNVEV (reference sequence). Trimming left V 4 bases short and J 4 bases short, with 10 bases between. The CDR3 contains 13 residues. The CDR3 DNA sequence: TGTGCCAGCAGTTCTTTGGCAGGCTATGGCTACACCTTC. Translation gives CASSSLAGYGYTF.